The rows below give T cell receptor beta chains drawn from one sample of a study of blood T cell repertoires in COVID-19. Repertoires were generated with immunoSEQ multiplex PCR, while TCRdb's copy carries only in-frame clones and drops some. The profile covers about 130,000 clones, with approximately 83% appearing a single time and 15% to 20% taken by the ten largest. Sequencing input: peripheral blood. The receptors shown here come from a woman aged 50 to 60 who had recovered from COVID-19. Both conserved end residues are trimmed from each CDR3. A D gene is named only where the DNA matches it firmly.

D: TRBD1; J: TRBJ1-1; V: TRBV6-5; CDR3: ASSKIQGSNTEAF
D: NA; J: TRBJ1-6; V: TRBV6-5; CDR3: ASSSRPSLPLH
D: TRBD2; J: TRBJ2-1; V: TRBV9; CDR3: ASSVGTSAINEQF
D: NA; J: TRBJ2-4; V: TRBV7-9; CDR3: ASTPPGLQWEAKNIQY
D: NA; J: TRBJ1-4; V: TRBV2; CDR3: ASSSTRGMNEKLF
D: NA; J: TRBJ1-1; V: TRBV5-1; CDR3: ASSLGQRNTEAF
D: NA; J: TRBJ2-7; V: TRBV21-1; CDR3: ASSKDDRGSEQY
D: TRBD2; J: TRBJ2-3; V: TRBV4-1; CDR3: ASSQVGGMGPDTQY
D: NA; J: TRBJ2-5; V: TRBV19; CDR3: ASSNQYQETQY
D: TRBD1; J: TRBJ1-4; V: TRBV30; CDR3: AWSVRQGPNEKLF
D: TRBD1; J: TRBJ2-4; V: TRBV30; CDR3: AWSDSRTGGLAKNIQY
D: TRBD2; J: TRBJ2-1; V: TRBV18; CDR3: ASSPKLAGGNNEQF
D: NA; J: TRBJ2-3; V: TRBV20-1; CDR3: SASRGGSRTDTQY
D: TRBD2; J: TRBJ2-1; V: TRBV4-1; CDR3: ASRKGLAGENEQF
D: TRBD2; J: TRBJ2-1; V: TRBV30; CDR3: AWSGLAGSRISYNEQF
D: TRBD1; J: TRBJ2-1; V: TRBV19; CDR3: ASRGGPSSYNEQF
D: NA; J: TRBJ1-3; V: TRBV2; CDR3: ASRADGGSGNTIY
D: NA; J: TRBJ1-2; V: TRBV6-6; CDR3: ASRGRSHYGYT
D: NA; J: TRBJ1-2; V: TRBV19; CDR3: ASSIADSRVS
D: TRBD1; J: TRBJ2-2; V: TRBV6-5; CDR3: ASRTGQNTGELF
D: TRBD1; J: TRBJ2-1; V: TRBV23-1; CDR3: ASLPGQSPGEQF
D: TRBD1; J: TRBJ1-5; V: TRBV2; CDR3: ASRDRAWSNQPQH
D: NA; J: TRBJ1-1; V: TRBV11-2; CDR3: ASSLHRNTEAF
D: NA; J: TRBJ2-5; V: TRBV9; CDR3: ASSPHGANQETQY
D: NA; J: TRBJ1-1; V: TRBV19; CDR3: ASSILKRGRGNTEAF
D: TRBD1; J: TRBJ2-5; V: TRBV7-9; CDR3: ASSAGTGQETQY
D: NA; J: TRBJ1-4; V: TRBV21-1; CDR3: ASSKAHSLPRCCLF
D: NA; J: TRBJ1-1; V: TRBV5-1; CDR3: ASSLDRLNTEAF
D: TRBD1; J: TRBJ2-7; V: TRBV5-6; CDR3: ASSVSPTGFYEQY
D: NA; J: TRBJ1-1; V: TRBV10-1; CDR3: ARTGGASESTEAF
D: NA; J: TRBJ1-2; V: TRBV29-1; CDR3: SVDRDNYGYT
D: TRBD2; J: TRBJ2-2; V: TRBV6-5; CDR3: ASSISGGVSRELF
D: NA; J: TRBJ2-2; V: TRBV6-5; CDR3: ASSYEGSGELF
D: TRBD1; J: TRBJ2-7; V: TRBV9; CDR3: ASSAGRQGAYEQY
D: NA; J: TRBJ2-7; V: TRBV19; CDR3: ASKKEVSSYEQY
D: TRBD1; J: TRBJ1-1; V: TRBV19; CDR3: ASRTRDRELSEAF
D: TRBD2; J: TRBJ2-7; V: TRBV7-2; CDR3: ASRHLAGGSYEQY
D: NA; J: TRBJ1-3; V: TRBV6-1; CDR3: ASSLLSAAGNTIY
D: TRBD2; J: TRBJ2-2; V: TRBV7-3; CDR3: ASSLSGSGTGELF
D: NA; J: TRBJ1-1; V: TRBV7-2; CDR3: ASSYTGSSEAF
D: NA; J: TRBJ2-4; V: TRBV4-1; CDR3: ASSRPSVVENIQY
D: TRBD1; J: TRBJ2-3; V: TRBV4-3; CDR3: ASSPLDTGTGTTDTQY
D: NA; J: TRBJ2-7; V: TRBV4-2; CDR3: ASSQGGAYEQY
D: TRBD1; J: TRBJ2-7; V: TRBV5-4; CDR3: ASSLVGTGSYEQY
D: TRBD2; J: TRBJ2-3; V: TRBV3-1/TRBV3-2; CDR3: ASRLTSGPDTQY
D: TRBD1; J: TRBJ2-7; V: TRBV3-1/TRBV3-2; CDR3: ASSHENRQGSEQY
D: TRBD1; J: TRBJ2-1; V: TRBV10-1; CDR3: ASSADRGGRNEQF
D: TRBD1; J: TRBJ2-4; V: TRBV6-5; CDR3: ASRPTGLAKNIQY
D: TRBD1; J: TRBJ1-2; V: TRBV27; CDR3: ASSPGTGVYGYT
D: TRBD1; J: TRBJ1-3; V: TRBV9; CDR3: ASSSTGSGNTIY
D: NA; J: TRBJ2-5; V: TRBV6-5; CDR3: ASTLLRQQETQY
D: NA; J: TRBJ2-1; V: TRBV9; CDR3: ASSVGRRKF
D: NA; J: TRBJ1-1; V: TRBV14; CDR3: ASSDRGFWSTEAF